The entry below gives a single T cell receptor beta chain sequence along with its context. Its target is unknown. These data come from a study of response to subunit inactivated influenza vaccine. Study-level results: T cells newly recruited by each seasonal influenza vaccination are few, the authors suggested.

Germline V lookup: CDR1 SQVTM, CDR2 ANQGSEA. The CDR3 extends over 11 amino acids. V was pared by 2 bases and J by 2 bases, with 4 bases between. TCRdb passed the RT-PCR reads through MiXCR, listing each CDR3 protein once. This table has more than 400,000 distinct CDR3 sequences, approximately 9.9% appearing once. This chain links TRBV29-1 with TRBJ2-7; D unresolved. The source material was PBMCs from blood, sampled roughly 45 days after vaccination. The source of this sequence is a man aged 45-60 years who received an inactivated influenza vaccine. CDR3 residues: CSVEQTYEQYF. CDR3 DNA sequence: TGCAGCGTTGAACAGACCTACGAGCAGTACTTC.